One sample yielded the 3 T cell receptor beta chains listed below, sequenced in a study of PD-1 blockade in classical Hodgkin lymphoma. Sequencing used immunoSEQ multiplex PCR; TCRdb keeps in-frame clones, though not all of them. The top ten clones hold approximately 0.22% of a sample with 30,000 to 40,000 clones, approximately 90% of them seen once. The time point here: newly diagnosed, previously untreated cHL patient sample. Magnetic depletion of unwanted cells isolated CD4+ T cells from thawed PBMCs. The sequenced sample consisted of CD4+ T cells from blood. Receptor source: a human donor with classical Hodgkin lymphoma.

The genes are TRBV6-6 and TRBJ2-1, with 10 bases lining up with TRBD2. The V gene's germline CDR1 is MNHNY and CDR2 SVGAGI (reference sequence). The CDR3 is 16 amino acids. V gave up 8 bases and J gave up 4 bases; unmatched junction bases: 11. The CDR3, as DNA: TGTGCCAGCCACCCCCAGCGGGGGGGCGCGTACAATGAGCAGTTCTTC. Protein: CASHPQRGGAYNEQFF.

The chain carries TRBV6-1 and TRBJ2-1; D remains unclear. Trimming cost V 4 bases and J 11 bases, with 9 bases left between them. The CDR3 runs 11 residues. Germline V gives CDR1 MNHNS, CDR2 SASEGT. The CDR3, as DNA: TGTGCCAGCAGTGTAATGAATAAGCAGTTCTTC. Protein product: CASSVMNKQFF.

The rearrangement uses TRBV9 and TRBJ1-1, with D maybe TRBD1 (6 bases). Germline loops: CDR1 SGDLS, CDR2 YYNGEE. V was pared by 0 bases and J by 3 bases, with 12 bases between. The CDR3 contains 15 residues. The CDR3 DNA follows: TGTGCCAGCAGCGTAGAATCACAGGGCGACACTGAAGCTTTCTTT. Its translation: CASSVESQGDTEAFF. Drawing the rest from reference TRBV9 and TRBJ1-1, the complete variable domain is DSGVTQTPKHLITATGQRVTLRCSPRSGDLSVYWYQQSLDQGLQFLIQYYNGEERAKGNILERFSAQQFPDLHSELNLSSLELGDSALYFCASSVESQGDTEAFFGQGTRLTVV.